Sequencing of this T cell receptor (beta chain) was carried out in a study of T cells in Graves' hyperthyroidism and ophthalmopathy. V lost 0 bases and J lost 8, with 10 bases in between. The CDR3 length is 13 residues. Germline CDR1 reads DFQATT; CDR2 reads SNEGSKA (reference sequence). This clonotype was picked up many times. Amplification of TCR beta CDR3 regions was performed using RNA transcripts as template. HTBI primers were used for first-round RT-PCR of the TCR CDR3. TCRdb re-analysed the multiplex PCR reads in MiXCR, keeping a single row per CDR3 protein. Of 250,000 to 400,000 distinct CDR3 sequences detected, 12% to 15% appear once; the ten largest clones hold about a third. At least 3 on the Clinical Activity Score was recorded for ophthalmopathy patients, who also had NOSPECS grade at least 4 and duration under 3 months. Uncontrolled infections, other autoimmune diseases, pregnancy or lactation led to exclusion of patients. Clinical symptoms, serum thyroxine and TRAb, thyroid ultrasound and orbital computed tomography were used for the diagnoses.

The sequencing input was blood. The clonotype comes from a woman in her thirties or forties with Graves' ophthalmopathy. V gene TRBV20-1 combines with J gene TRBJ1-4; TRBD1 is a possible D gene (5 bases). The CDR3 protein is CSARDSGDEKLFF. The CDR3, as DNA: TGCAGTGCTAGAGATTCCGGGGACGAAAAACTGTTTTTT.